What follows are 23 T cell receptor beta chains derived from one specimen sequenced in a study of cytomegalovirus exposure and HLA in healthy donors (TCRdb year 2017). Receptors were amplified or captured by the immunoSEQ multiplex PCR assay. The multiplex PCR relied on a mix of 60 forward primers for TCR Vbeta segments and 13 reverse primers for TCR Jbeta segments. Held by TCRdb, this immuneACCESS table contains in-frame sequences only and omits some clones. Under half of the omission traces to an unresolved V gene where checked; the cause of the rest is unknown. The sample profile shows about 170,000 clones; 70% to 80% of them were found once. The ten most abundant clones make up 0.75% to 0.8% of the sample. Sequences were obtained from PBMCs. The receptors were gathered from a female donor in good health and CMV-seronegative.

The rearrangement links TRBV5-3 to TRBJ2-7; the match to TRBD1 covers 10 bases. TRBV5-3 is sorted into the ORF group, with uncertain function. V lost 4 bases to trimming and J lost 2 bases; unmatched junction nucleotides: 3. This CDR3 comprises 14 residues. CDR3 DNA: TGTGCCAGAAGCGGGACAGGGGAAACCTACGAGCAGTACTTC. The encoded protein is CARSGTGETYEQYF.

The chain combines TRBV10-3 with TRBJ2-5, with D perhaps TRBD1 (5 bases). The V end lost 0 bases, the J end lost 9 bases, and 8 bases lay between the germline ends. Germline V lookup: CDR1 ENHRY, CDR2 SYGVKD. The CDR3 sequence is 12 residues long. The CDR3, as DNA: TGTGCCATCAGTGAGTCCCAGGGCGCCCAGTACTTC. Protein: CAISESQGAQYF.

This chain joins TRBV4-2 and TRBJ1-2; 9 bases are a match to TRBD1. J gave up 0 bases and V 1 base, and 6 bases lay outside the gene matches. Germline values: CDR1 LGHNA, CDR2 YNFKEQ. This CDR3 is built from 17 residues. CDR3 loop: CASSQVGGQGPNYGYTF. The DNA of the CDR3 is TGTGCCAGCAGCCAAGTCGGGGGACAGGGACCTAACTATGGCTACACCTTC.

The rearrangement links TRBV18 to TRBJ2-5, with TRBD1 matching 9 bases. This CDR3 has 14 amino acids. Per the germline V gene, CDR1 is KGHSH and CDR2 is LQKENI. The V segment lost 5 bases and the J segment 5 bases; nucleotides outside the gene matches: 6. Written as DNA, the CDR3 is TGTGCCAGCTCAGGTACAGGGGGCAGCGAGACCCAGTACTTC. Translated: CASSGTGGSETQYF.

This chain uses TRBV5-4 with TRBJ2-3; D remains ambiguous. Trimming shortened V by 0 bases and J by 2 bases, and 7 bases separated the two germline ends. The germline V gene has CDR1 SGHNT and CDR2 YYREEE (reference sequence). The CDR3 is 14 residues long. The CDR3 DNA sequence: TGTGCCAGCAGCTTGGCTGAACTCACAGATACGCAGTATTTT. Translating it yields CASSLAELTDTQYF.

This chain connects TRBV2 to TRBJ2-1; possibly TRBD2 for D (6 bases). Germline lookup yields CDR1 SNHLY and CDR2 FYNNEI. Trimming stripped 6 bases from V and 8 bases from J, with 20 bases between. The CDR3 loop spans 15 amino acids. The CDR3 DNA reads as TGTGCCAGCAGATCCGGGACTGGGAGTTTCGATGAGCAGTTCTTC. Amino acids: CASRSGTGSFDEQFF.

This clone was seen just once. This CDR3 is also generated by other DNA sequences in the sample. This sequence joins TRBV18 and TRBJ1-3, with 7 nucleotides matching TRBD1. The germline V gene encodes CDR1 KGHSH and CDR2 LQKENI. CDR3 size: 16 residues. The trim removed 3 bases at V and 0 bases at J, leaving 5 bases unmatched. This CDR3 is CASSPTGTDSGNTIYF. CDR3 sequence (DNA): TGTGCCAGCTCACCGACAGGGACAGACTCTGGAAACACCATATATTTT.

DNA of the CDR3: TGTGCCAGCAGCCCCGGGCGGGGATCACCCCTCCACTTT. Residues: CASSPGRGSPLHF. The rearrangement links TRBV27 to TRBJ1-6; D unresolved. Germline assignment: CDR1 MNHEY and CDR2 SMNVEV (reference sequence). V lost 6 bases to trimming and J lost 10 bases, with 13 bases between them. The CDR3 covers 13 residues.

V usage is TRBV28 and J usage is TRBJ2-3; 12 nucleotides line up with TRBD2. V lost 5 bases to trimming and J lost 3 bases; unmatched junction nucleotides: 9. The V gene's germline CDR1 is MDHEN and CDR2 SYDVKM. There are 17 residues in the CDR3. CDR3 bases: TGTGCCAGCAGTCCCCGGACTAGCGGGACGGGGACAGATACGCAGTATTTT. Its translation: CASSPRTSGTGTDTQYF.

J is TRBJ2-5 and V is TRBV10-3; TRBD2 matches at 13 bases. V trimming: 9 bases; J trimming: 5 bases; junction bases outside the gene matches: 3. This CDR3 comprises 13 residues. Germline CDR1 ENHRY, CDR2 SYGVKD. The CDR3 spells CAIGTSGIETQYF. CDR3 sequence (DNA): TGTGCCATTGGGACTAGCGGGATCGAGACCCAGTACTTC.

The chain couples TRBV27 to TRBJ1-6; D is ambiguous. CDR3 length: 15 residues. Trimming shortened V by 4 bases and J by 3 bases, and 10 bases separated the two germline ends. Per germline, CDR1 MNHEY and CDR2 SMNVEV (reference sequence). The CDR3 here is CASSSFSVYNSPLHF. Written as DNA, the CDR3 is TGTGCCAGCAGTTCGTTCAGCGTCTATAATTCACCCCTCCACTTT.

The genes are TRBV5-5 and TRBJ2-1; TRBD1 agrees at 8 bases. V shed 0 bases and J 8 bases; nucleotides not matched to a gene: 4. The germline gives CDR1 SGHKS, CDR2 YYEKEE (reference sequence). The CDR3 extends over 14 amino acids. The CDR3: CASSLAGGRDEQFF. The CDR3 nucleotides read TGTGCCAGCAGCTTGGCAGGGGGCAGAGATGAGCAGTTCTTC. Drawing the rest from reference TRBV5-5 and TRBJ2-1, the complete variable domain is DAGVTQSPTHLIKTRGQQVTLRCSPISGHKSVSWYQQVLGQGPQFIFQYYEKEERGRGNFPDRFSARQFPNYSSELNVNALLLGDSALYLCASSLAGGRDEQFFGPGTRLTVL.

This sequence joins TRBV14 and TRBJ2-1; the match to TRBD2 covers 14 bases. The CDR3 runs 16 residues. The J segment lost 5 bases and the V segment lost 5 bases, leaving 5 bases of the junction unmatched. Germline V gives CDR1 SGHDN, CDR2 FVKESK. The CDR3 nucleotides are TGTGCCAGCAGCGGGACTAGCGGGGGACCCAACAATGAGCAGTTCTTC. Protein product: CASSGTSGGPNNEQFF.

CDR3 DNA sequence: TGCGCCAGCAGCTTGGTAGCAGGGAGGGATCAGCCCCAGCATTTT. Amino acid sequence: CASSLVAGRDQPQHF. The chain joins TRBV5-1 to TRBJ1-5; D is perhaps TRBD1 (5 bases). Trimming removed 0 bases from V and 5 bases from J, with 12 bases in between. CDR1 is SGHRS, CDR2 YFSETQ, per germline. The CDR3 totals 15 residues. Looking up the rest from reference TRBV5-1 and TRBJ1-5 gives the full variable domain: KAGVTQTPRYLIKTRGQQVTLSCSPISGHRSVSWYQQTPGQGLQFLFEYFSETQRNKGNFPGRFSGRQFSNSRSEMNVSTLELGDSALYLCASSLVAGRDQPQHFGDGTRLSIL.

This rearrangement joins TRBV13 to TRBJ1-3; a weak D match, TRBD1 (5 bases). V was shortened by 7 bases and J by 4 bases, with 20 bases between the two germline ends. This CDR3 comprises 16 residues. CDR1 and CDR2 from the germline V gene are PRHDT and FYEKMQ (reference sequence). The CDR3 region is CASTTSGGFRGNTIYF. As DNA, the CDR3 is TGTGCCAGCACTACTAGCGGGGGATTCAGAGGAAACACCATATATTTT.

This chain uses TRBV7-9 with TRBJ1-1; perhaps TRBD1 as D (5 bases). This CDR3 has 17 residues. V was shortened by 5 bases and J by 0 bases, with 19 bases between the two germline ends. Germline assignment: CDR1 SEHNR and CDR2 FQNEAQ (reference sequence). CDR3 in amino acids: CASSLGGILKMNTEAFF. The CDR3 region has the DNA TGTGCCAGCAGCCTTGGGGGGATTTTGAAAATGAACACTGAAGCTTTCTTT.

In regard to this clone: The sample has other DNA sequences that encode this CDR3 too. This sequence joins TRBV7-9 and TRBJ2-7; TRBD1 matches at 8 bases. Germline CDR1 SEHNR, CDR2 FQNEAQ (reference sequence). The CDR3 covers 13 residues. V shed 6 bases, J shed 3 bases, and the junction held 4 bases outside the gene matches. The CDR3 nucleotides are TGTGCCAGCAGTTTCGGACAGGGCTACGAGCAGTACTTC. Translation gives CASSFGQGYEQYF.

V and J are TRBV4-3 and TRBJ2-3; 10 nucleotides agree with TRBD2. Germline CDR1 is LGHNA and CDR2 is YSLEER. Losses at the gene ends were 3 bases for V and 2 bases for J; bases not matched to a gene: 8. The CDR3 extends over 17 amino acids. CDR3 nucleotides: TGCGCCAGCAGCCAGGCCCCTAGCGGGGGTCCCACAGATACGCAGTATTTT. Protein sequence: CASSQAPSGGPTDTQYF.

This clone was counted between two and nine times. The chain is built from TRBV29-1 and TRBJ2-5, with 8 bases that match TRBD2. The germline V gene encodes CDR1 SQVTM and CDR2 ANQGSEA. The V segment lost 7 bases and the J segment 3 bases; nucleotides outside the gene matches: 4. This CDR3 has 12 amino acids. CDR3 nucleotides: TGCAGCGCCGTCGGGGGGGAAGAGACCCAGTACTTC. Its protein product is CSAVGGEETQYF. The variable domain in full, with the rest retrieved from reference TRBV29-1 and TRBJ2-5, is SAVISQKPSRDICQRGTSLTIQCQVDSQVTMMFWYRQQPGQSLTLIATANQGSEATYESGFVIDKFPISRPNLTFSTLTVSNMSPEDSSIYLCSAVGGEETQYFGPGTRLLVL.

The chain employs TRBV7-2 and TRBJ1-5; TRBD1 matches 9 bases. The CDR3 runs to 15 residues. The germline gives CDR1 SGHTA, CDR2 FQGNSA. V dropped 5 bases and J dropped 9; count of bases not matched to a gene: 11. CDR3 residues: CASSPRGQGSSPQHF. CDR3 nucleotides: TGTGCCAGCAGCCCTAGGGGACAGGGTAGCTCGCCCCAGCATTTT.

The CDR3 region is CATSTRGTGANVLTF. For the CDR3, the DNA is TGTGCCACCAGCACCCGCGGAACTGGGGCCAACGTCCTGACTTTC. This chain links TRBV15 with TRBJ2-6; D is unclear. CDR3 length equals 15 residues. The V gene lost 4 bases and the J gene lost 2 bases, with 9 bases spanning the gap. CDR1 and CDR2 from the germline V gene are LNHNV and YYDKDF (reference sequence). Variable domain in full (rest from reference TRBV15 and TRBJ2-6): DAMVIQNPRYQVTQFGKPVTLSCSQTLNHNVMYWYQQKSSQAPKLLFHYYDKDFNNEADTPDNFQSRRPNTSFCFLDIRSPGLGDTAMYLCATSTRGTGANVLTFGAGSRLTVL.

V and J are TRBV18 and TRBJ2-3; 10 nucleotides agree with TRBD2. There are 14 residues in the CDR3. The germline gives CDR1 KGHSH, CDR2 LQKENI. Unmatched junction bases numbered 1, after V lost 4 bases and J lost 3 bases. This CDR3 reads CASSRTSGTDTQYF. DNA for the CDR3: TGTGCCAGCTCACGGACTAGCGGAACAGATACGCAGTATTTT.

The rearrangement links TRBV2 to TRBJ2-7; 12 bases match TRBD1. The germline gives CDR1 SNHLY, CDR2 FYNNEI. V was clipped by 8 bases and J by 3 bases; unmatched bases: 5. The CDR3 runs to 14 residues. The CDR3 DNA reads as TGTGCCAGCTCCGGGACAGGGGGCATCTACGAGCAGTACTTC. It yields the protein CASSGTGGIYEQYF.